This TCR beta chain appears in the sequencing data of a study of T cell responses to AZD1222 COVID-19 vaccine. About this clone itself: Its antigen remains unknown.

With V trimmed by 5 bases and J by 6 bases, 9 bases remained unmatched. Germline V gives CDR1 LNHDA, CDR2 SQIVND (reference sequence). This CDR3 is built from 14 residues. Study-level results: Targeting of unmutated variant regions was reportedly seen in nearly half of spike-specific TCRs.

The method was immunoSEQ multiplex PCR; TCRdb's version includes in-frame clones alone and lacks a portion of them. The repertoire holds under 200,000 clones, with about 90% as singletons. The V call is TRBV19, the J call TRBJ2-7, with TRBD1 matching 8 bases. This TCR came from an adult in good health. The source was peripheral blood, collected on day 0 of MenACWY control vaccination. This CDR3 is CASSFWDRSSEQYF. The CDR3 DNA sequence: TGTGCCAGTAGTTTTTGGGACAGGTCTTCCGAGCAGTACTTC.